This TCR beta chain was sequenced for a study of CD4 and CD8 cells across lung adenocarcinoma regions. TCRdb independently ran MiXCR on the PCR reads; one entry per CDR3 protein. The sample lists around 25,000 distinct CDR3 sequences; over 40% were seen once. CDR1 is SGHTA, CDR2 FQGNSA, per germline. The CDR3 is made up of 14 amino acids. Donors had localized lung adenocarcinoma, a non-small cell lung cancer. A word on this clonotype: The junction departs from germline at one end; a sequencing error may be responsible.

The clonotype originates from a male donor with lung adenocarcinoma. The CD4 and CD8 labels of this study may be unreliable. The chain has TRBV7-2 and TRBJ2-5; 8 bases line up with TRBD2. The material sequenced was CD4+ T cells from the center of a lung tumor. The CDR3, as DNA: TGTGCCAGCAGCAAGGGGACTAGGGCTACGGGGGAGTTCTTC. It translates to CASSKGTRATGEFF.